What follows describes a single T cell receptor beta chain. This CDR3 comprises 14 residues. CDR1 SGHRS and CDR2 YFSETQ come from the germline V gene. V lost 4 bases and J 1 base, leaving 11 bases between the germline ends. The sample is drawn from a study of control samples from healthy donors and cancer patients. Only in-frame clones appear in the TCRdb table, and some are missing; sequencing was by immunoSEQ multiplex PCR. Of around 110,000 clones in the sample, about 93% were seen once. The TCR was taken from a man aged 30 to 39 in good health. This chain links TRBV5-1 with TRBJ1-1; D gene ambiguous. Input material: blood. The CDR3 sequence: CASSEDTRNTEAFF. The CDR3 DNA reads TGCGCCAGCAGCGAAGACACCCGGAACACTGAAGCTTTCTTT. Complete variable domain (other parts from reference TRBV5-1 and TRBJ1-1): KAGVTQTPRYLIKTRGQQVTLSCSPISGHRSVSWYQQTPGQGLQFLFEYFSETQRNKGNFPGRFSGRQFSNSRSEMNVSTLELGDSALYLCASSEDTRNTEAFFGQGTRLTVV.